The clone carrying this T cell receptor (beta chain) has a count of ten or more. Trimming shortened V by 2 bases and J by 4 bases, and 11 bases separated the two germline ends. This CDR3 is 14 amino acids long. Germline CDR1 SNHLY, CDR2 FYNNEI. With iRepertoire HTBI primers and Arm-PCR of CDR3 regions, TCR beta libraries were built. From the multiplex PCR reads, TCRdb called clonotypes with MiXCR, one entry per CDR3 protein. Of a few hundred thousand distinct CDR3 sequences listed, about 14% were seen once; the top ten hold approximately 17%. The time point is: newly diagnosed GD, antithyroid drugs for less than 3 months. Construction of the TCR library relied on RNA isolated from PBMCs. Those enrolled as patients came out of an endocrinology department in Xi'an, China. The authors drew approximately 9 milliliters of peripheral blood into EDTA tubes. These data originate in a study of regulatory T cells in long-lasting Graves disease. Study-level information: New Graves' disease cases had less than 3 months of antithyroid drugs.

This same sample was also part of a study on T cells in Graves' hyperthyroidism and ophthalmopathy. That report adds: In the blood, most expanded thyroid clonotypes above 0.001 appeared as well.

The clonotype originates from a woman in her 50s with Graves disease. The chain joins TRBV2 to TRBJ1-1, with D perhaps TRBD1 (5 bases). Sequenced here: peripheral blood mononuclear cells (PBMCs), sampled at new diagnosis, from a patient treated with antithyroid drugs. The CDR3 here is CASSEQGVGTEAFF. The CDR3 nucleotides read TGTGCCAGCAGTGAACAGGGCGTGGGCACTGAAGCTTTCTTT.